This T cell receptor (beta chain) derives from a study of T cell changes during pregnancy in multiple sclerosis. Assay: immunoSEQ multiplex PCR; the TCRdb copy retains only in-frame clones and omits some. The sample contains around 40,000 clones, 90% to 95% of which appear only once. The CDR3 is 12 amino acids. Trimming removed 10 bases from V and 4 bases from J, with 12 bases in between. Germline values: CDR1 MDHEN, CDR2 SYDVKM. The sequenced sample was CD4+ T cells from peripheral blood mononuclear cells, obtained in the third trimester of pregnancy. V is TRBV28 and J is TRBJ2-3; perhaps TRBD2 as D (6 bases). The receptor comes from a female donor in good health, enrolled as a control in a pregnancy study. CDR3 sequence reads: CATGDSSDTQYF. CDR3 sequence (DNA): TGTGCCACCGGGGACTCATCAGATACGCAGTATTTT.